This record covers a single TCR beta chain. Its binding antigen is unknown. No base quality values were provided; no much bigger clone lies one nucleotide off. The source of the sample is a study of blood T cell repertoires in COVID-19 (dated by TCRdb to between 2020 and 2021). At the level of the whole study: Collaborator samples came from the United States, Italy and Spain and covered acute and convalescent phases of COVID-19. Where available, HLA class I and class II types were obtained from metadata supplied by the sample provider rather than from assay-based typing. Samples came from the ongoing ImmuneRACE study (first 160 participants) plus 1,254 subjects from 6 global collaborators. A freely available public database, intended as a resource for researchers studying the immune response to SARS-CoV-2, is where the repertoires were released. The dataset comprised deeply sampled blood TCRbeta repertoires from subjects exposed to, actively infected with, or recovered from COVID-19. The material from the prospective study consisted of cDNA or gDNA derived from T cells, B-cell-depleted T cells, or PBMCs. Nearly every sample came with metadata listing a de-identified subject ID, COVID-19 status, age in years and sex. The study at large found these results: How much clinical and demographic metadata was included differed by source and by participant, and the metadata was provided uncurated.

TCRbeta CDR3 regions were amplified from genomic DNA by means of the immunoSEQ Assay, a bias-controlled multiplex PCR. The authors processed their data as follows. Within the assay, amplification of reference gene primers was used to estimate how many nucleated cells each sample contained. To quantify the absolute abundance of each unique TCRbeta CDR3 rearrangement, sequence reads were collapsed and filtered. For each sample, productive Simpson clonality was calculated as the square root of Simpson's diversity index over productive rearrangements. TCRdb's version of the immuneACCESS table is confined to in-frame rearrangements and falls short of the full clone set. An unresolved V gene accounts for under half of the shortfall where checked; the remainder is of unknown origin. From that table come the V and J calls and clone size; the DNA was used to work out D and trimming. The sample table contains roughly 68,000 clones; only one count was recorded for approximately 80% of them. 3.5% to 4% of the sample is held by the ten biggest clonotypes.

In the prospective study, participants were about 18 to 90 years old, resided in 24 geographic areas of the United States, and were enrolled through a virtual design. In the prospective study, participants were assigned to cohorts based on the clinical history participants reported in a screening survey and a study questionnaire. In the prospective study, mobile phlebotomists collected whole blood, serum and a nasopharyngeal or oropharyngeal swab from each participant. Prospective study participants could optionally give additional blood draws and questionnaires over an approximately 2-month period. Before DNA extraction, blood samples from the prospective study were shipped at room temperature or frozen. CDR1 SEHNR and CDR2 FQNEAQ were looked up in the germline V gene (reference sequence). The cysteine opens and the phenylalanine closes a CDR3 of 15 amino acids. Just the 45-base CDR3 DNA is kept, in frame starting at base 1. Here V drops 6 bases and J drops 8 bases, and the junction holds 11 bases not matched to any gene.

Sequenced: PBMCs or T cells enriched from blood (not recorded which). The TCR sequence derives from a woman aged 40 to 55 with acute COVID-19. In this chain, TRBV7-9 is recombined with TRBJ2-1; 9 central nucleotides agree with TRBD2. The DNA sequence reads TGTGCCAGCAGGGGGGACGGGACTAGCATTTATGAGCAGTTCTTC. Its amino acids are CASRGDGTSIYEQFF.